Sequencing of this T cell receptor beta chain was carried out in a study of T-cell memory formation after mild COVID-19. The CDR3 covers 13 residues. Per germline, CDR1 MGHRA and CDR2 YSYEKL. Trimming took 1 base from V and 10 from J, leaving 13 bases between them. Via MiXCR, TCRdb re-called the 5' RACE reads, giving one row per CDR3 protein. This table has about 610,000 distinct CDR3 sequences, 17% appearing once. Sequencing input: PBMCs or a T cell subset sorted from them (not recorded which). The receptor comes from an adult woman who had mild COVID-19 (a few samples of this study predate the infection). Cell type and time point are not known. This chain joins TRBV4-1 and TRBJ1-1; weak D call: TRBD1 (5 bases). In nucleotides, the CDR3 is TGCGCCAGCAGCCAAGGAGTAGCGGGGGGAGCTTTCTTT. Protein sequence: CASSQGVAGGAFF.